This TCR beta chain was obtained from a study of blood T cells in healthy people across ages. A sample-barcoded 5' primer and a J-beta primer mix were used in a second PCR of roughly 6 to 12 cycles. TCRdb fed the 5' RACE reads into MiXCR, producing one record per CDR3 protein. Here the sample spans roughly 1,500,000 distinct CDR3 sequences, 40% to 50% being singletons. In germline, CDR1 is DFQATT, CDR2 SNEGSKA (reference sequence). V gave up 1 base and J gave up 2 bases, with 10 bases separating them. CDR3 length: 14 amino acids. The chain links TRBV20-1 to TRBJ2-3, with a weak D call TRBD2 (5 bases). The TCR was taken from a woman aged 18 to 35 in good health. Sequenced: blood. DNA for the CDR3: TGCAGTGCTAGAGCGGACTCGTACACAGATACGCAGTATTTT. It codes for CSARADSYTDTQYF.